The clone carrying this TCR beta chain was seen a few times. In the original processing: Amplification of reference gene primers provided the estimated nucleated cell counts. Repertoires were generated with immunoSEQ multiplex PCR, while TCRdb's copy carries only in-frame clones and drops some. V and J calls and clone size are given by that table; D and trimming were obtained from the DNA. The sample has approximately 220,000 clones; roughly 80% are singletons. This entry is derived from a study of blood T cell repertoires in COVID-19. Looking at the study overall: Samples representing acute and convalescent COVID-19 were sourced from the United States, Italy and Spain. The cDNA or gDNA used as material had been derived from T cells, B-cell-depleted T cells, or PBMCs.

This sequence was found in a woman between 65 and 79 years old with acute or convalescent COVID-19. Material: peripheral blood.

CDR3 amino acids: CASSLSGQMNTEAFF. As DNA, the CDR3 is TGTGCCAGCAGTCTGTCGGGACAGATGAACACTGAAGCTTTCTTT. The chain carries TRBV27 and TRBJ1-1, with 7 bases matching TRBD1. J lost 0 bases, V lost 5 bases, and 6 bases had no gene match. Germline V lookup: CDR1 MNHEY, CDR2 SMNVEV (reference sequence). This CDR3 has 15 amino acids.